One and the same sample provided the 5 T cell receptor beta chains below, sequenced in a study of neurological immune-mediated disorders. Via MiXCR, TCRdb re-called the 5' RACE reads, giving one row per CDR3 protein. Of about 74,000 distinct CDR3 sequences listed, around 5% are singletons. The sequencing sample was made of PBMCs. The receptor set was obtained from a man between 18 and 29 years old with multiple sclerosis.

This clonotype has ten or more counts. The chain couples TRBV7-8 to TRBJ1-4; no definite D call. Germline CDR1 and CDR2: SGHVS and FQNEAQ. CDR3 length: 15 residues. Deletions cut 1 base from V and 4 bases from J, with 10 bases between. The CDR3 protein is CASSLGSGLNEKLFF. Written as DNA, the CDR3 is TGTGCCAGCAGCTTAGGGTCGGGCCTTAATGAAAAACTGTTTTTT.

A few counts support this clonotype. Possible read error: a much larger clone is one base away. V and J are TRBV7-9 and TRBJ2-1; D ambiguous. Germline assignment: CDR1 SEHNR and CDR2 FQNEAQ (reference sequence). The V end lost 5 bases, the J end lost 7 bases, and 9 bases lay between the germline ends. CDR3 length equals 12 residues. The CDR3 loop is CASSMPRNEQFF. The CDR3 bases are TGTGCCAGCAGCATGCCTCGGAATGAGCAGTTCTTC.

The table lists this clonotype with many counts. The chain carries TRBV6-2 or TRBV6-3 and TRBJ2-1, with 8 bases fitting TRBD2. With 8 bases clipped from V and 9 bases from J, the junction kept 12 bases outside the gene matches. Germline values: CDR1 MNHEY, CDR2 SVGEGT. The CDR3 contains 14 residues. In DNA, the CDR3 is TGTGCCAGCGAGCGGGAGAGGAGGGGGGGTGAGCAGTTCTTC. Translating it yields CASERERRGGEQFF.

V usage is TRBV15 and J usage is TRBJ1-5; D is undetermined. The CDR3 spans 12 residues. V was pared by 3 bases and J by 0 bases, with 0 bases between. Germline V gene lookup returns CDR1 LNHNV and CDR2 YYDKDF (reference sequence). CDR3 nucleotides: TGTGCCACCAGCAGTAGCAATCAGCCCCAGCATTTT. This encodes CATSSSNQPQHF.

This clonotype was recorded at least ten times. The chain combines TRBV7-6 with TRBJ2-1; D uncertain. V lost 1 base, J lost 4 bases, and 14 bases lay in between. This CDR3 has 16 amino acids. Germline CDR1 is SGHVS and CDR2 is FNYEAQ. Written as DNA, the CDR3 is TGTGCCAGCAGCTTAGGTGGGCTAGGAGAGTACAATGAGCAGTTCTTC. Translating it yields CASSLGGLGEYNEQFF.